Sequencing of this TCR beta chain was carried out in a study of sequential checkpoint blockade in melanoma. Treatment: randomized to nivolumab then ipilimumab (arm A) or the reverse (arm B). Sequencing used immunoSEQ multiplex PCR; TCRdb keeps in-frame clones, though not all of them. The table records 15,000 to 20,000 clones, around 70% of them present only once. Here the sequenced sample was CD8+ T cells sorted from blood (inferred from file names), taken from a patient given nivolumab and ipilimumab in sequence. This clonotype originated in a human donor with melanoma.

The CDR3 nucleotides read TGTGCCAGCAGGTGGTGGACAGGGGGACCGGATAATTCACCCCTCCACTTT. Its protein product is CASRWWTGGPDNSPLHF. The J gene is TRBJ1-6, the V gene TRBV2; TRBD1 matches 10 bases. The CDR3 sequence is 17 residues long. CDR1 is SNHLY, CDR2 FYNNEI, per germline. The V gene end was trimmed by 6 bases and the J gene end by 5 bases; junction bases not matched to a gene: 10.